A single sample is the source of the 3 T cell receptor beta chains below, sequenced in a study of shared T cell receptors in the human thymus. Generated by immunoSEQ multiplex PCR, the TCRdb table keeps only in-frame clones and is missing some. Of approximately 730,000 clones detected, roughly 85% appear once; the ten largest clones hold 0.0095% to 0.011%. Separately, the same data were catalogued under a study of human thymus T cells.

The sequenced material came from thymocytes. Source of these receptors: a girl under three years old with a congenital heart defect.

This sequence joins TRBV5-1 and TRBJ2-7, with 9 bases aligning to TRBD1. CDR3 length equals 15 residues. The germline V gene encodes CDR1 SGHRS and CDR2 YFSETQ. V shed 4 bases, J shed 5 bases, and the junction held 10 bases outside the gene matches. Here the CDR3 reads CASSLLTGGVHEQYF. The CDR3 DNA follows: TGCGCCAGCAGCCTACTGACAGGGGGGGTTCACGAGCAGTACTTC.

The chain carries TRBV7-8 and TRBJ2-7, with 9 bases aligning to TRBD2. The CDR3 covers 18 residues. Germline CDR1 and CDR2: SGHVS and FQNEAQ. The V segment lost 3 bases and the J segment 3 bases; nucleotides outside the gene matches: 15. The CDR3 protein is CASSFLYVGLAGNYEQYF. In nucleotides, the CDR3 is TGTGCCAGCAGCTTCCTATACGTAGGGCTAGCGGGGAACTACGAGCAGTACTTC. The full variable domain, in which reference TRBV7-8 and TRBJ2-7 provide the parts outside the CDR3, is GAGVSQSPRYKVAKRGQDVALRCDPISGHVSLFWYQQALGQGPEFLTYFQNEAQLDKSGLPSDRFFAERPEGSVSTLKIQRTQQEDSAVYLCASSFLYVGLAGNYEQYFGPGTRLTVT.

This chain uses TRBV28 with TRBJ1-3; TRBD1 might be the D (6 bases). Trimming pared 0 bases from V and 3 bases from J, leaving 24 bases between. CDR1 and CDR2 (germline): MDHEN, SYDVKM. The CDR3 has 20 residues. The CDR3 DNA sequence: TGTGCCAGCAGTTTATGCAGGGGACCCTTCTTTCGACCGTGTGGAAACACCATATATTTT. Its protein is CASSLCRGPFFRPCGNTIYF. The variable domain in full, with the rest retrieved from reference TRBV28 and TRBJ1-3, is DVKVTQSSRYLVKRTGEKVFLECVQDMDHENMFWYRQDPGLGLRLIYFSYDVKMKEKGDIPEGYSVSREKKERFSLILESASTNQTSMYLCASSLCRGPFFRPCGNTIYFGEGSWLTVV.